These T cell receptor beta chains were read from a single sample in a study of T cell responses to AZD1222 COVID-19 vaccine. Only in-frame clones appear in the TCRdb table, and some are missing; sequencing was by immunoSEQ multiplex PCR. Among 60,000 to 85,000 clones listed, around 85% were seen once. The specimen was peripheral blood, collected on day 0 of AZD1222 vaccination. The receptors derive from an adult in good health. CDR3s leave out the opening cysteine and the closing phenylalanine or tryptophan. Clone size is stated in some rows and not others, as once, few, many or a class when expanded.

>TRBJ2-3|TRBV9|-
ASSGTSGMRGSTDTQY
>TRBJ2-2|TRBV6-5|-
ASRSGGSVIGELF
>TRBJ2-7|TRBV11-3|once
ASSFTGDEQY
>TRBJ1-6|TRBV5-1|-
ASSISDRGLINSPLH
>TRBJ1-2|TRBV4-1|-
ASRVPTGGNYGYT
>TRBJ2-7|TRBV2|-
ASSANRPTYEQY
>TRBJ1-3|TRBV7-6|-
AVKTRHSGNTIY
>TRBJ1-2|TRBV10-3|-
AISEFRSTNYGYT
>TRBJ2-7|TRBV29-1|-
SVGDGPYEQY
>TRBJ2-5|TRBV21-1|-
ASSTPGQGSQY
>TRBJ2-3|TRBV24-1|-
ATSDGQGGKDTQY
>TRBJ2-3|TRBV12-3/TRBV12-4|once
ASVPQGTDTQY
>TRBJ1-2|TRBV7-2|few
ASSLVTGGAGEYGYT
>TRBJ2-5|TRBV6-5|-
ASSYSGTQY
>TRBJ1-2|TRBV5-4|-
ASSLAGTGINYGYT
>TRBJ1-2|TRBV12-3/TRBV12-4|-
ASSLSATVGYT
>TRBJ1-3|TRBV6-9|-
ASSCLSGDGNTIY
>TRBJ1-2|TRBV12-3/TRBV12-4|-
ASSSQGGSVYT